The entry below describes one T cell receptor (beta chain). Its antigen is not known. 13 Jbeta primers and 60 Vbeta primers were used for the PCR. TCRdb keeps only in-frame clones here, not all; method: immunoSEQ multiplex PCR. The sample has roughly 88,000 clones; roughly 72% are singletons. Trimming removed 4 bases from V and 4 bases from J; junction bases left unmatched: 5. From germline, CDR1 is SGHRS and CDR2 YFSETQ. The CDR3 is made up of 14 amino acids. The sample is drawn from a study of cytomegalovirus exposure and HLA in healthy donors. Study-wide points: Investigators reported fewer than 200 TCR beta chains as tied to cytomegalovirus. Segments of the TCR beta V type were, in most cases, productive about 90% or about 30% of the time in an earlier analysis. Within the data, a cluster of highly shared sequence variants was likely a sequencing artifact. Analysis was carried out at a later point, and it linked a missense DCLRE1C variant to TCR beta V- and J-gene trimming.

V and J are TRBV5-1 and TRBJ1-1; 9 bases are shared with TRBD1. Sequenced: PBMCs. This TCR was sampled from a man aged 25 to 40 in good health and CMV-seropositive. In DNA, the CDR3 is TGCGCCAGCAGCGGGGGACAGGGAGGCACTGAAGCTTTCTTT. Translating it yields CASSGGQGGTEAFF.